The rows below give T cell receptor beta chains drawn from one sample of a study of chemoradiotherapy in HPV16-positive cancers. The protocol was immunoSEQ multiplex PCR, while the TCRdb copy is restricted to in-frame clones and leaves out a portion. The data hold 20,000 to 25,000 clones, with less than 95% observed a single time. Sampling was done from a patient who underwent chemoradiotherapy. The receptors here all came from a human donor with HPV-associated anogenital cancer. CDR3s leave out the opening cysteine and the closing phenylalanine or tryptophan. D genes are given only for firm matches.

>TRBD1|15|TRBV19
ASSHRGQGYSNQPQH
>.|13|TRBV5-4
ASSRWTISGDTQY
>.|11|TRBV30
AWSVRGASPLH
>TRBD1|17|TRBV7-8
ASSLESTGRGWLSDEQF
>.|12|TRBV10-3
AISEWSSNQPQH
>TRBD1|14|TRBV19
ASRRKSGGRETEAF
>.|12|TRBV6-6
ASSHPGEEETQY
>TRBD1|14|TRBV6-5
ASSYKGAPNTGELF
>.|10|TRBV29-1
SVGDINQPQH
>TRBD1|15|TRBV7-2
ASSPPMTGKFQNIQY
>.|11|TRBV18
ASSPTISDEQF
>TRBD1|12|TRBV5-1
ASSLQGQINEQF
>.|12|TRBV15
ATSRQGSYNEQF
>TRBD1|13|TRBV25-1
ASSVRDRVNNEQF
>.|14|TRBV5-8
ASSLTGRATNEKLF
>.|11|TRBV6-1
ASSEGHGYEQY
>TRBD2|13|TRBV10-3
AISESSSGADIQY
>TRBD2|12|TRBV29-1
SVGSAGGSYEQY
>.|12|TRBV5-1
ASSHLGPTDTQY
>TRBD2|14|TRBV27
ASSLSGGMPRYEQY
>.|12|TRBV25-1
ASSELGFGNTIY
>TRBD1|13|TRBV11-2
ASSTHPGTDNEQY
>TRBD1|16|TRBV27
ASSLRPLGPDREYEQY
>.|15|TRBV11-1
ASSRVTGRGVGETQY
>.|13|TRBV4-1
ASSYRGRVNTEAF
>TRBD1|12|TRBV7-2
ASSPDRDTYGYT
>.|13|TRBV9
ASSVGGGVSYEQY
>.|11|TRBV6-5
ASSSEARGTQY
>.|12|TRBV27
ASSPAVYTDTQY
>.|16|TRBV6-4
ASSDPAGETSYNSPLH
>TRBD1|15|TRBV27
ASSLILTGGRSNEQF
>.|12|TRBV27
ASSGSDGTYGYT
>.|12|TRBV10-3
AIRGVGEQETQY
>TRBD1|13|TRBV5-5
ASSLTGQEGYGYT
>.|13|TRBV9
ASSRGPLSTDTQY
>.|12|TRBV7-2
ASSSRRGGETQY
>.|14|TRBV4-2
ASSQDKGEIADTQY
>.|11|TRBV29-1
SASGTTYNEQF
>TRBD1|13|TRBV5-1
ASSLAGTGGYEQY
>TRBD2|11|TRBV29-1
SVGLARGDTQY
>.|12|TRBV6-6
ASSQGLPNEKLF
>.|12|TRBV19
ASSIGGGDEKLF
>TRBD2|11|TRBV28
ATSRGVWDEQY
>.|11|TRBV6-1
ASSTPDGNTIY
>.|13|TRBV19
ASSRRDNDNYGYT